This record looks at one T cell receptor beta chain sequence and its context. This same CDR3 is encoded by further DNA sequences in the sample. Primers for the PCR totalled 60 Vbeta and 13 Jbeta. Data came from immunoSEQ multiplex PCR; TCRdb stores just in-frame clones and leaves some out. Among some 190,000 clones, 87% were seen once, and the ten largest hold around 1%. This entry belongs to a study of cytomegalovirus exposure and HLA in healthy donors. The receptor comes from a boy between 2 and 10 years old in good health and CMV-seronegative. The specimen was PBMCs.

CDR3 coding DNA: TGTGCCTGGAGTGTACGGGGTGGCGATGGCTACACCTTC. Its translation: CAWSVRGGDGYTF. The chain recombines TRBV30 with TRBJ1-2; D is unclear. V was shortened by 0 bases and J by 6 bases, with 11 bases between the two germline ends. The germline gives CDR1 GTSNPN, CDR2 SVGIG (reference sequence). CDR3 length: 13 amino acids.